Below, 18 T cell receptor beta chains from the same sample are listed, as sequenced in a study of PD-L1 blockade in urothelial cancer. Clones were sequenced by immunoSEQ multiplex PCR, and TCRdb holds only the in-frame ones, with some missing. The repertoire includes more than 55,000 clones, approximately 80% of them detected once, and 5.7% sits in the top ten. Time point in this sample: pretreatment peripheral blood. Sequenced material: PBMCs, taken around atezolizumab (anti-PD-L1) treatment. The receptors were sampled from a man in his sixties or seventies with urothelial cancer.

This clone was recorded a few times. V and J are TRBV7-9 and TRBJ2-7; D possibly corresponds to TRBD1 (6 bases). The CDR3 has 15 residues. Trimming took off 2 bases at V and 7 bases at J, with 18 bases between the two ends. Germline values: CDR1 SEHNR, CDR2 FQNEAQ (reference sequence). For the CDR3, the DNA is TGTGCCAGCAGCTTAATTGTGGCAGGGGAAGGGGAGCAGTACTTC. Translation: CASSLIVAGEGEQYF.

The chain couples TRBV19 to TRBJ2-3; D remains unclear. The CDR3 consists of 13 residues. Germline V gene lookup returns CDR1 LNHDA and CDR2 SQIVND (reference sequence). Trimming cost V 3 bases and J 0 bases, with 4 bases left between them. CDR3 nucleotides: TGTGCCAGTAGTATGGCTAGCACAGATACGCAGTATTTT. Amino acid sequence: CASSMASTDTQYF. The complete variable domain, with remaining parts taken from reference TRBV19 and TRBJ2-3, reads DGGITQSPKYLFRKEGQNVTLSCEQNLNHDAMYWYRQDPGQGLRLIYYSQIVNDFQKGDIAEGYSVSREKKESFPLTVTSAQKNPTAFYLCASSMASTDTQYFGPGTRLTVL.

V usage is TRBV4-2 and J usage is TRBJ2-5; possibly TRBD2 for D (6 bases). The V end was cut by 3 bases, the J end by 5 bases, with 16 bases between. This CDR3 contains 15 residues. Germline V CDR1 and CDR2: LGHNA, YNFKEQ. Written as DNA, the CDR3 is TGTGCCAGCAGCCACTACCGGGATCGGGAGGAGACCCAGTACTTC. Translated: CASSHYRDREETQYF.

CDR3 region: CASSERRDRGPNEQFF. The CDR3 region has the DNA TGCGCCAGCAGTGAAAGGAGGGACAGGGGGCCCAATGAGCAGTTCTTC. J is TRBJ2-1 and V is TRBV10-2; 12 bases map to TRBD1. CDR3 length: 16 amino acids. From germline, CDR1 is WSHSY and CDR2 SAAADI. With 3 bases clipped from V and 6 bases from J, the junction kept 6 bases outside the gene matches.

CDR3 amino acids: CASSVSVTSYEQYF. The CDR3 coding sequence is TGTGCCAGTAGTGTAAGCGTCACCTCCTACGAGCAGTACTTC. The V call is TRBV19, the J call TRBJ2-7; D ambiguous. V shed 5 bases and J shed 0 bases, with 11 bases lying between them. CDR1 is LNHDA, CDR2 SQIVND, per germline (reference sequence). The CDR3 has 14 amino acids.

As DNA, the CDR3 is TGCGCCAGCAGCCAAGCGGGGGGGGGCACAGATACGCAGTATTTT. This sequence encodes CASSQAGGGTDTQYF. V is TRBV4-1 and J is TRBJ2-3, with 8 nucleotides matching TRBD2. Germline V gene data show CDR1 as MGHRA and CDR2 as YSYEKL. The CDR3 loop spans 15 amino acids. V lost 1 base to trimming and J lost 1 base; unmatched junction nucleotides: 1.

The chain uses TRBV4-1 and TRBJ1-5, with 11 bases aligning to TRBD1. The CDR3 sequence is 18 residues long. V gave up 3 bases and J gave up 5 bases; unmatched junction bases: 12. Germline V lookup: CDR1 MGHRA, CDR2 YSYEKL. DNA of the CDR3: TGCGCCAGCAGCCAGCAACTCGGGGGGACAGGGGGAGATCAGCCCCAGCATTTT. It yields the protein CASSQQLGGTGGDQPQHF.

The J gene is TRBJ1-1, the V gene TRBV11-2, with 8 bases aligning to TRBD1. Trimming cost V 5 bases and J 6 bases; bases outside gene matches: 8. This CDR3 is built from 14 residues. From germline, CDR1 is SGHAT and CDR2 FQNNGV. Here the CDR3 reads CASSLSDRVAEAFF. The CDR3 coding sequence is TGTGCCAGCAGCCTTTCGGACAGGGTCGCTGAAGCTTTCTTT.

The table lists this clone with a few counts. The chain employs TRBV7-9 and TRBJ1-4, with 9 nucleotides matching TRBD1. Trimming removed 4 bases from V and 7 bases from J; junction bases left unmatched: 4. This CDR3 comprises 14 residues. CDR1 SEHNR and CDR2 FQNEAQ come from the germline V gene (reference sequence). In nucleotides, the CDR3 is TGTGCCAGCAGCTCACAGGGGGCTGGTGAAAAACTGTTTTTT. It codes for CASSSQGAGEKLFF. The full variable domain, completed using reference TRBV7-9 and TRBJ1-4, is DTGVSQNPRHKITKRGQNVTFRCDPISEHNRLYWYRQTLGQGPEFLTYFQNEAQLEKSRLLSDRFSAERPKGSFSTLEIQRTEQGDSAMYLCASSSQGAGEKLFFGSGTQLSVL.

This clone has only one observation. The chain couples TRBV11-2 to TRBJ2-1; D call uncertain. V was trimmed by 0 bases and J by 9 bases, leaving 9 bases between them. CDR1 SGHAT and CDR2 FQNNGV come from the germline V gene. The CDR3 has 13 residues. CDR3 in DNA: TGTGCCAGCAGCTTAGATCCAGCAGGTGAGCAGTTCTTC. This translates into CASSLDPAGEQFF.

V is TRBV2 and J is TRBJ1-5; D possibly corresponds to TRBD1 (6 bases). The CDR3 loop spans 16 amino acids. Per the germline V gene, CDR1 is SNHLY and CDR2 is FYNNEI. V lost 6 bases to trimming and J lost 2 bases, with 17 bases between them. The chain's CDR3 is CASRRTGIWGNQPQHF. CDR3 nucleotide sequence: TGTGCCAGCAGGAGAACAGGGATTTGGGGCAATCAGCCCCAGCATTTT.

The rearrangement links TRBV19 to TRBJ1-2; TRBD1 matches at 7 bases. In germline, CDR1 is LNHDA, CDR2 SQIVND (reference sequence). With 4 bases clipped from V and 1 base from J, the junction kept 6 bases outside the gene matches. The CDR3 runs 15 residues. This CDR3 is CASSRWDSVNYGYTF. The CDR3 DNA follows: TGTGCCAGTAGTAGATGGGACAGCGTTAACTATGGCTACACCTTC.

The DNA for the CDR3 is TGTGCCAGCAGCTTAGCGGGGTACACAGATACGCAGTATTTT. Protein sequence: CASSLAGYTDTQYF. V is TRBV7-3 and J is TRBJ2-3; possibly TRBD2 for D (6 bases). Per germline, CDR1 SGHTA and CDR2 FQGTGA. The CDR3 has 14 amino acids. V was shortened by 2 bases and J by 2 bases, with 8 bases between the two germline ends.

This chain joins TRBV5-1 and TRBJ2-5; the D gene is possibly TRBD2 (6 bases). Between the trimmed V and J ends, which lost 4 bases and 2 bases, there was a span of 12 bases. CDR1 is SGHRS and CDR2 is YFSETQ in the germline V gene. The CDR3 is 14 amino acids. This chain's CDR3 is CASSPGTDQETQYF. The CDR3 region has the DNA TGCGCCAGCAGCCCCGGGACTGATCAAGAGACCCAGTACTTC.

The gene calls are TRBV11-3 and TRBJ2-1; the D gene is possibly TRBD1 (6 bases). CDR3 length: 19 residues. Deletions cut 3 bases from V and 5 bases from J, with 26 bases between. Germline assignment: CDR1 SGHNT and CDR2 YENEEA. This CDR3 is CASSFPAPGHRVNHNEQFF. The DNA of the CDR3 is TGTGCCAGCAGCTTCCCCGCCCCTGGACACAGGGTCAATCACAATGAGCAGTTCTTC.

This clone was observed at least ten times. The chain links TRBV7-2 to TRBJ2-2; D is perhaps TRBD1 (5 bases). Germline-derived CDR1 and CDR2 are SGHTA and FQGNSA. V was cut by 10 bases and J by 3 bases, with 18 bases left in between. The CDR3 has 15 amino acids. The CDR3, as DNA: TGTGCCATCCTTATGACAGCGCGCTACACCGGGGAGCTGTTTTTT. Its translation: CAILMTARYTGELFF.

The chain links TRBV19 to TRBJ1-1; D remains ambiguous. Germline V gene sequence: CDR1 LNHDA, CDR2 SQIVND (reference sequence). The CDR3 sequence is 13 residues long. The V end was cut by 2 bases, the J end by 1 base, with 5 bases between. Written as DNA, the CDR3 is TGTGCCAGTAGTATAACGGGGAACACTGAAGCTTTCTTT. Its translation: CASSITGNTEAFF.

This rearrangement joins TRBV21-1 to TRBJ2-7; the table's D call TRBD2 went unverified against the DNA. TRBV21-1 is a documented pseudogene. CDR3 size: 16 residues. CDR3 sequence (DNA): TGTGCCAGCAGCAAACGAAGCTACTTCCTCCTACGAGCGCAGTACTTC. Translating it yields CASSKRSYFLLRAQYF.